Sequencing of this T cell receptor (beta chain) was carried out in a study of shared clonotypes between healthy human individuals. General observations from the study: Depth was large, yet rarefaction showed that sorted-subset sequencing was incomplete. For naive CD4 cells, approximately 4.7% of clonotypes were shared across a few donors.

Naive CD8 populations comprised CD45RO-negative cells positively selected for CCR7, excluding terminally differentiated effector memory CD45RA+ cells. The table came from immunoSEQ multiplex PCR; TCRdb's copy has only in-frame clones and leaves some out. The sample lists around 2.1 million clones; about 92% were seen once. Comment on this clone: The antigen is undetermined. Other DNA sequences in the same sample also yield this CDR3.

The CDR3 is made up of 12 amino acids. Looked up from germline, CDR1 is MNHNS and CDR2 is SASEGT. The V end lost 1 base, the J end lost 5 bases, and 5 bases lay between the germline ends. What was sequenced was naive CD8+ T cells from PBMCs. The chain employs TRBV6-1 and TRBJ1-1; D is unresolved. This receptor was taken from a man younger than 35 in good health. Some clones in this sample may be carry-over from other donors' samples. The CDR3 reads CASSEGTTEAFF. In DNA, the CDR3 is TGTGCCAGCAGTGAAGGGACGACTGAAGCTTTCTTT.